A selection of T cell receptor beta chains follows, all from one sample in a study of shared clonotypes between healthy human individuals. The protocol was immunoSEQ multiplex PCR, while the TCRdb copy is restricted to in-frame clones and leaves out a portion. The sample gives millions of clones, around 94% of which show up once; under 0.15% is in the top ten. Sequencing was done on a sample of naive CD4+ T cells sorted from blood. Source of these receptors: a man aged 18 to 35 in good health. The CDR3 runs from the conserved cysteine through the conserved F or W. A clone size is listed for some rows: how often the clone was seen (once, few, many), or a class if it is expanded.

>TRBV6-6|TRBJ2-3|NA
CASWEVGPSTDTQYF
>TRBV6-6|TRBJ2-7|NA
CASSPGTGVYEQYF
>TRBV28|TRBJ1-2|NA
CASTRPTVGGYTF
>TRBV2|TRBJ2-2|NA
CASINPGGAIGTGELFF
>TRBV18|TRBJ2-2|NA
CASSTGTANTGELFF
>TRBV28|TRBJ2-7|NA
CASSRQGSYEQYF
>TRBV6-5|TRBJ1-2|NA
CASSLLEGRNYGYTF
>TRBV5-4|TRBJ1-1|NA
CASSSDRAEKFTEAFF
>TRBV2|TRBJ2-1|NA
CASSAASGGGNEQFF
>TRBV5-1|TRBJ2-1|NA
CASSAGTGSYNEQFF
>TRBV6-5|TRBJ2-7|NA
CASLKGGKQYF
>TRBV7-2|TRBJ2-7|NA
CASRSTSGSGEQYF
>TRBV14|TRBJ1-1|NA
CASSKGAFGRNTEAFF
>TRBV11-2|TRBJ2-1|once
CASSLGPQLAGAYNEQFF
>TRBV7-9|TRBJ1-5|NA
CASSLGLDQPQHF
>TRBV10-2|TRBJ2-4|NA
CASKAGGENIQYF
>TRBV2|TRBJ1-1|once
CASSDRDRGNTEAFF
>TRBV28|TRBJ2-3|NA
CASSFSGQVSTDTQYF
>TRBV25-1|TRBJ2-1|NA
CASSVRLQGNEQFF
>TRBV28|TRBJ2-5|NA
CASSLTSGGRETQYF
>TRBV9|TRBJ2-5|NA
CASSVAAGRQETQYF
>TRBV4-1|TRBJ2-2|NA
CASSQMNTGELFF
>TRBV10-3|TRBJ1-2|NA
CAISESKNGYNYGYTF
>TRBV10-3|TRBJ2-1|NA
CAISGGENSYNEQFF
>TRBV18|TRBJ2-7|NA
CASSPPGQGYEQYF
>TRBV11-2|TRBJ1-6|NA
CASSFFAGTNSPLHF
>TRBV19|TRBJ2-7|NA
CASSTAGREGSYEQYF
>TRBV29-1|TRBJ2-7|NA
CSPASPGTARSEQYF
>TRBV2|TRBJ2-5|NA
CASRKQGQETQYF
>TRBV5-1|TRBJ2-7|NA
CASSLDPVNSEQYF
>TRBV7-9|TRBJ1-1|NA
CASSLSQGWTEAFF
>TRBV18|TRBJ2-5|NA
CASSPEGGLQTQYF
>TRBV19|TRBJ1-1|NA
CASSAGRMEATFWTEAFF
>TRBV13|TRBJ2-3|NA
CASSLGGGIADTQYF
>TRBV30|TRBJ2-3|NA
CAWSPGLAGGPDTQYF
>TRBV5-6|TRBJ2-3|NA
CASTPSKAMTDTQYF
>TRBV2|TRBJ2-5|once
CASSGTSGQETQYF
>TRBV6-5|TRBJ1-1|NA
CASSRGPNTEAFF
>TRBV2|TRBJ1-2|NA
CASSEETVLGGGGYGYTF
>TRBV6-5|TRBJ2-7|NA
CASSRTSFSYEQYF
>TRBV11-3|TRBJ2-7|NA
CASSASGTAEQYF
>TRBV19|TRBJ2-1|NA
CASSLLAGVSEQFF
>TRBV18|TRBJ1-2|NA
CASSPSAGSNYGYTF
>TRBV5-1|TRBJ2-1|NA
CASSLGGERSNEQFF
>TRBV28|TRBJ2-5|once
CASSLLGTGKMKTQYF
>TRBV30|TRBJ2-3|NA
CACPMGGGRSDTQYF
>TRBV5-4|TRBJ2-1|once
CASSHGGAGTYNEQFF
>TRBV4-1|TRBJ1-1|NA
CASSQDGDRFRENTEAFF
>TRBV9|TRBJ2-2|NA
CASSVRQGWDTGELFF
>TRBV10-1|TRBJ1-1|few
CASSDNYANTEAFF
>TRBV18|TRBJ1-1|NA
CASSPGRVTDTEAFF
>TRBV2|TRBJ1-6|NA
CASSERGASNSPLHF